Shown below are 20 T cell receptor beta chains from a single sample sequenced in a study of blood T cell repertoires in COVID-19. Profiled with immunoSEQ multiplex PCR; TCRdb holds only in-frame clones, not every one. The sample comprises a few hundred thousand clones, about 82% of which are singletons, and more than 9% rests with the top ten. The sequenced material came from peripheral blood. These receptors all stem from a man older than 75 with acute or convalescent COVID-19.

The chain links TRBV7-2 to TRBJ2-7; 8 bases are shared with TRBD1. After removal of 5 bases from V and 3 bases from J, the junction contained 3 bases not matched to a gene. CDR3 size: 13 residues. Germline CDR1 and CDR2: SGHTA and FQGNSA. The CDR3 sequence is CASSRQGLYEQYF. The CDR3 DNA reads as TGTGCCAGCAGCCGACAGGGGCTCTACGAGCAGTACTTC.

The V and J genes are TRBV9 and TRBJ2-1; 10 bases agree with TRBD2. Germline CDR1 reads SGDLS; CDR2 reads YYNGEE. The CDR3 totals 15 residues. V was clipped by 4 bases and J by 2 bases; unmatched bases: 3. CDR3: CASSSSGGAYNEQFF. CDR3 coding DNA: TGTGCCAGCAGCTCGAGCGGGGGGGCCTACAATGAGCAGTTCTTC.

V is TRBV7-9 and J is TRBJ2-5, with D tentatively TRBD1 (6 bases). CDR1 is SEHNR and CDR2 is FQNEAQ in the germline V gene (reference sequence). V gave up 5 bases and J gave up 4 bases, with 11 bases separating them. This CDR3 has 13 amino acids. CDR3 in DNA: TGTGCCAGCAGCCGTGGACAGCGAGAGACCCAGTACTTC. Amino acids: CASSRGQRETQYF.

This rearrangement joins TRBV20-1 to TRBJ1-3; D is possibly TRBD1 (5 bases). The CDR3 spans 14 residues. V shed 3 bases and J shed 0 bases, with 9 bases lying between them. CDR1 and CDR2 from the germline V gene are DFQATT and SNEGSKA (reference sequence). DNA for the CDR3: TGCAGTGCTAGTCCCGACAGCTCTGGAAACACCATATATTTT. It encodes CSASPDSSGNTIYF.

The rearrangement uses TRBV7-2 and TRBJ1-1, with D perhaps TRBD1 (6 bases). Trimming removed 2 bases from V and 1 base from J, with 11 bases in between. The CDR3 consists of 15 residues. Germline assignment: CDR1 SGHTA and CDR2 FQGNSA. The chain's CDR3 is CASSLTGFGNTEAFF. CDR3 nucleotides: TGTGCCAGCAGCTTAACAGGGTTCGGGAACACTGAAGCTTTCTTT.

The V call is TRBV7-9, the J call TRBJ1-6; D may be TRBD1 (6 bases). The CDR3 runs to 14 residues. Germline assignment: CDR1 SEHNR and CDR2 FQNEAQ (reference sequence). The V end was cut by 3 bases, the J end by 8 bases, with 11 bases between. The CDR3 sequence is CASSFTGLDSPLHF. CDR3 nucleotide sequence: TGTGCCAGCAGCTTCACAGGGTTGGATTCACCCCTCCACTTT.

The chain has TRBV21-1 and TRBJ1-1; the D call in the table, TRBD1, was not verified against the DNA. TRBV21-1 is tagged as a pseudogene. This CDR3 region has 15 residues. The DNA of the CDR3 is TGTGCCAGCAGGGGACAGGGCGACTCGGGGACTGAAGCTTTCTTT. Protein: CASRGQGDSGTEAFF.

This clone has just a few counts. The genes are TRBV29-1 and TRBJ1-3; D not certain. The V end lost 3 bases, the J end lost 1 base, and 7 bases lay between the germline ends. This CDR3 has 13 residues. Looked up from germline, CDR1 is SQVTM and CDR2 is ANQGSEA. Here the CDR3 reads CSVDPGSGNTIYF. The CDR3 region has the DNA TGCAGCGTTGACCCGGGTTCTGGAAACACCATATATTTT.

Only a few counts were recorded for this clone. The V and J genes are TRBV3-1 (or the pseudogene TRBV3-2) and TRBJ1-5; D gene unclear. Trimming removed 4 bases at V and 2 bases at J, with 12 bases between. CDR1 is LGHDT, CDR2 YNNKEL, per germline (reference sequence). This CDR3 comprises 15 residues. The CDR3 region is CASSPGPARNQPQHF. CDR3 in DNA: TGTGCCAGCAGCCCTGGGCCAGCCCGCAATCAGCCCCAGCATTTT.

The chain uses TRBV5-1 and TRBJ2-5; possible D gene TRBD2, 7 bases. The germline V gene encodes CDR1 SGHRS and CDR2 YFSETQ. The CDR3 loop spans 15 amino acids. The germline V and J ends were trimmed by 0 bases and 6 bases, with 15 bases remaining between them. This CDR3 reads CASSLAEAGAKTQYF. The CDR3 DNA sequence: TGCGCCAGCAGCTTGGCCGAGGCGGGGGCGAAGACCCAGTACTTC.

In this sample, this clone turned up once. DNA for the CDR3: TGTGCCAGCAGTTTCCAGGGGTACGGCGGGGAGCTGTTTTTT. Translation: CASSFQGYGGELFF. The V call is TRBV27, the J call TRBJ2-2, with D possibly TRBD1 on 6 matching bases. V lost 3 bases and J lost 7, with 12 bases in between. The CDR3 has 14 residues. Germline V gene lookup returns CDR1 MNHEY and CDR2 SMNVEV (reference sequence).

V gene TRBV7-9 combines with J gene TRBJ2-3; D might be TRBD2 (6 bases). The germline gives CDR1 SEHNR, CDR2 FQNEAQ (reference sequence). The germline V and J ends were trimmed by 1 base and 1 base, with 15 bases remaining between them. This CDR3 has 17 residues. The CDR3 DNA sequence: TGTGCCAGCAGCTTAGTCCTGCCACAGCGGGGCACAGATACGCAGTATTTT. Translation: CASSLVLPQRGTDTQYF.

The rearrangement joins TRBV28 to TRBJ1-2; 7 positions match TRBD1. This CDR3 spans 14 amino acids. J was trimmed by 4 bases and V by 6 bases; bases with no gene match: 8. The germline V gene encodes CDR1 MDHEN and CDR2 SYDVKM. For the CDR3, the DNA is TGTGCCAGCAGCATCACAGGGGCCGCCTATGGCTACACCTTC. It specifies CASSITGAAYGYTF.

V gene TRBV2 combines with J gene TRBJ1-1; the D gene is possibly TRBD1 (6 bases). CDR1 and CDR2 from the germline V gene are SNHLY and FYNNEI. The CDR3 consists of 15 residues. The V gene lost 2 bases and the J gene lost 10 bases, with 20 bases spanning the gap. CDR3 in DNA: TGTGCCAGCAGTGAACTGTCAACCTACCGGGACACAGCTTTCTTT. It codes for CASSELSTYRDTAFF.

This clone came up a few times. The V and J genes are TRBV27 and TRBJ2-5; no clear D gene. The length of the CDR3 is 13 residues. Trimming shortened V by 4 bases and J by 3 bases, and 9 bases separated the two germline ends. Per the germline V gene, CDR1 is MNHEY and CDR2 is SMNVEV (reference sequence). CDR3 coding DNA: TGTGCCAGCAGTTCTTCCCGAGAAGAGACCCAGTACTTC. Translating gives CASSSSREETQYF.

This clone was counted only a few times. The V and J genes are TRBV28 and TRBJ1-1; weak D call: TRBD1 (6 bases). The CDR3 loop spans 16 amino acids. The V end lost 4 bases, the J end lost 1 base, and 16 bases lay between the germline ends. In germline, CDR1 is MDHEN, CDR2 SYDVKM. CDR3 residues: CASSSAPGAQNTEAFF. CDR3 nucleotides: TGTGCCAGCAGTTCTGCCCCAGGGGCACAGAACACTGAAGCTTTCTTT.

J is TRBJ2-5 and V is TRBV5-4; 9 bases align to TRBD1. Germline assignment: CDR1 SGHNT and CDR2 YYREEE (reference sequence). This CDR3 has 13 amino acids. J was trimmed by 5 bases and V by 4 bases; bases with no gene match: 3. The CDR3 nucleotides are TGTGCCAGCAGCATGGACAGGGGTGAGACCCAGTACTTC. Protein product: CASSMDRGETQYF.

CDR3 nucleotides: TGTGCCAGCAGTTCACGACTAGGGGCTTACAATGAGCAGTTCTTC. This encodes CASSSRLGAYNEQFF. The chain has TRBV25-1 and TRBJ2-1; possible D gene TRBD2, 6 bases. Trimming shortened V by 5 bases and J by 4 bases, and 15 bases separated the two germline ends. Germline-derived CDR1 and CDR2 are MGHDK and SYGVNS. The CDR3 extends over 15 amino acids.

The chain carries TRBV5-4 and TRBJ1-2; TRBD1 is a possible D gene (5 bases). The CDR3 extends over 14 amino acids. V was trimmed by 0 bases and J by 8 bases, leaving 14 bases between them. Germline lookup yields CDR1 SGHNT and CDR2 YYREEE (reference sequence). This CDR3 reads CASSLGGDTRGYTF. The DNA of the CDR3 is TGTGCCAGCAGCTTGGGGGGGGATACGAGAGGCTACACCTTC.

The CDR3 reads CASSPEGWANVLTF. CDR3 bases: TGTGCCAGCAGCCCGGAGGGTTGGGCCAACGTCCTGACTTTC. The chain links TRBV5-4 to TRBJ2-6, with TRBD2 as a possible D gene (6 bases). The V gene's germline CDR1 is SGHNT and CDR2 YYREEE (reference sequence). CDR3 length: 14 amino acids. Trimming removed 4 bases at V and 5 bases at J, with 10 bases between.